This passage covers 10 T cell receptor beta chains from one sample sequenced in a study of T cell clonality in common variable immunodeficiency. Study-level findings and limits: In common variable immunodeficiency, TCR beta chains reportedly carried fewer deletions and N-nucleotide insertions.

Repertoires were generated with immunoSEQ multiplex PCR, while TCRdb's copy carries only in-frame clones and drops some. Captured here are fewer than 25,000 clones, none seen once; the top ten comprise around 6.6%. Which antigens these TCRs recognize remains unknown. Sequences were obtained from peripheral blood mononuclear cells. These receptors were collected from a human donor with common variable immunodeficiency.

This clone occurred a few times. With the read ending 3 residues before the CDR3 end, the germline J gene is used to fill in that end. The chain employs TRBV2 and TRBJ2-5, with 13 bases matching TRBD2. The CDR3 length is 15 residues. Germline V gene data show CDR1 as SNHLY and CDR2 as FYNNEI. After removal of 4 bases from V and 5 bases from J, the junction contained 4 bases not matched to a gene. The DNA read from the CDR3 is TGTGCCAGCAGTGGACTAGCGGGGGGTCTGGAGACC. Translation gives CASSGLAGGLET. The whole CDR3 protein reads CASSGLAGGLETQYF.

As to this clone: The read is 3 residues too short to cover the CDR3 end, so that end is filled in from the germline J gene. The chain is built from TRBV7-3 and TRBJ2-7, with a tentative D call TRBD2 (5 bases). The CDR3 spans 13 residues. Between the trimmed V and J ends, which lost 2 bases and 6 bases, there was a span of 11 bases. Germline V gene sequence: CDR1 SGHTA, CDR2 FQGTGA. CDR3 region: CASSLAPAGEQYF. The part of the CDR3 DNA that was read is TGTGCCAGCAGCTTAGCACCCGCGGGCGAG.

This clone has just a few counts. The DNA ends 3 residues before the CDR3 does, and the rest of the CDR3 is filled in from the germline J gene. The J gene is TRBJ2-2, the V gene TRBV7-2; 7 bases agree with TRBD1. CDR3 length: 15 residues. Germline lookup yields CDR1 SGHTA and CDR2 FQGNSA. V was clipped by 3 bases and J by 5 bases; unmatched bases: 6. CDR3 sequence reads: CASSFHRGDTGELFF. CDR3 DNA (partial): TGTGCCAGCAGCTTTCACAGGGGTGATACCGGGGAG.

This clone was observed a handful of times. The DNA read from the CDR3 is TGTGCCAGCAGCTTAGGACAGGGGGCCGATACG. Its protein product is CASSLGQGADT. The entire CDR3 protein reads CASSLGQGADTQYF. This chain uses TRBV7-9 with TRBJ2-3, with 10 bases that match TRBD1. The CDR3 end is not reached by the read, which stops 3 residues before it; the germline J gene fills it in. Germline CDR1 is SEHNR and CDR2 is FQNEAQ (reference sequence). This CDR3 is built from 14 residues. Trimming cost V 1 base and J 6 bases; bases outside gene matches: 1.

In its sample, this clone was seen many times. Read sequence stops 3 residues before the CDR3 end, and the germline J gene provides the missing end. The V call is TRBV2, the J call TRBJ2-7; D is possibly TRBD1 (6 bases). V was trimmed by 1 base and J by 5 bases, leaving 6 bases between them. Germline V gives CDR1 SNHLY, CDR2 FYNNEI. The CDR3 is 12 residues long. CDR3 DNA, as far as it was read: TGTGCCAGCAGTGAAGAGGGGGACGAG. The encoded protein is CASSEEGDE. The whole CDR3 protein is CASSEEGDEQYF.

This clone was picked up many times. The read comes to an end 3 residues before the CDR3 does, leaving the germline J gene to fill in the end. This sequence joins TRBV5-5 and TRBJ2-3; 9 nucleotides match TRBD1. The germline CDR1 and CDR2 sequences are SGHKS and YYEKEE (reference sequence). Trimming cost V 0 bases and J 5 bases; bases outside gene matches: 1. The length of the CDR3 is 14 residues. Incomplete CDR3 DNA: TGTGCCAGCAGCTTGGACAGGGGGCGAGATACG. This codes for CASSLDRGRDT. The full CDR3 protein reads CASSLDRGRDTQYF.

The table lists this clone with many counts. The read comes to an end 3 residues before the CDR3 does, leaving the germline J gene to fill in the end. The J gene is TRBJ1-1, the V gene TRBV7-9, with 7 bases fitting TRBD1. V shed 0 bases and J 4 bases; nucleotides not matched to a gene: 5. This CDR3 comprises 15 residues. In germline, CDR1 is SEHNR, CDR2 FQNEAQ (reference sequence). The CDR3 sequence: CASSLAGGTVTEAFF. Partial CDR3 DNA: TGTGCCAGCAGCTTAGCTGGCGGGACAGTCACTGAA.

This clone came up a few times. The CDR3 loop reads CASSSGTSGPYEQYF. The covered CDR3 bases are TGCGCCAGCAGCTCCGGGACTAGCGGCCCATACGAG. The V call is TRBV5-1, the J call TRBJ2-7; 11 nucleotides align to TRBD2. The observed sequence ends 3 residues before the CDR3 terminus, with the missing tail filled in from the germline J gene. The CDR3 has 15 amino acids. The germline V gene has CDR1 SGHRS and CDR2 YFSETQ. V gave up 3 bases and J gave up 4 bases; unmatched junction bases: 6.

This clone was seen more than once but under ten times. The missing CDR3 end, 3 residues past where the read stops, is filled in from the germline J gene. The V gene is TRBV7-3, the J gene TRBJ2-3; possible D gene TRBD2, 6 bases. V lost 0 bases to trimming and J lost 2 bases, with 9 bases between them. Per germline, CDR1 SGHTA and CDR2 FQGTGA. The length of the CDR3 is 15 residues. CDR3 protein: CASSLTGGFTDTQYF. CDR3 bases read: TGTGCCAGCAGCTTAACAGGAGGGTTCACAGATACG.

This clone was counted many times. The CDR3 end lies 3 residues beyond the end of the read and is filled in from the germline J gene. The rearrangement uses TRBV18 and TRBJ2-1, with 7 bases fitting TRBD1. The CDR3 extends over 15 amino acids. Trimming took 0 bases from V and 7 from J; bases not matched to a gene: 6. Germline V gene data show CDR1 as KGHSH and CDR2 as LQKENI. CDR3 region: CASSPPSTRGNEQFF. Incomplete CDR3 DNA: TGTGCCAGCTCACCACCTTCGACCAGGGGGAATGAG.